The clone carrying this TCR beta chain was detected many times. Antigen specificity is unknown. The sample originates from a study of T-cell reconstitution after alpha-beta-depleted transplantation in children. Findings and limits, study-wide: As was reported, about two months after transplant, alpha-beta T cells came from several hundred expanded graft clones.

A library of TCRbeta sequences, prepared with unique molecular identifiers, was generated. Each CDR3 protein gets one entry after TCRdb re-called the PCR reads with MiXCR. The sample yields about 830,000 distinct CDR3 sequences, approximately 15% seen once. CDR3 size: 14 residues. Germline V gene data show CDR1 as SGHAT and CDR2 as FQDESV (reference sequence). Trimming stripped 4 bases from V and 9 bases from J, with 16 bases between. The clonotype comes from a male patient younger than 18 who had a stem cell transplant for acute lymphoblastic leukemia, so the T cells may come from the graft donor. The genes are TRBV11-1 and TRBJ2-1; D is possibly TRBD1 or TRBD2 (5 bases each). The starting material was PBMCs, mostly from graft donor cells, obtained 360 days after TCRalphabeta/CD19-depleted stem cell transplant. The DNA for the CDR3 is TGTGCCAGCAGCTCCGGGGACGCACGGGGTGAGCAGTTCTTC. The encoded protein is CASSSGDARGEQFF.